This T cell receptor beta chain originates from a study of long-term antiretroviral therapy in people with HIV. Survey-level immunoSEQ v3.0 assays were run. Sequenced by immunoSEQ multiplex PCR; TCRdb stores in-frame clones only, minus some. There are fewer than 45,000 clones in the sample; roughly 95% occur only once, and about 2.5% lies in the top ten. V was clipped by 6 bases and J by 4 bases, with 10 bases between them. The CDR3 extends over 12 amino acids. Germline V gives CDR1 LNHNV, CDR2 YYDKDF (reference sequence). V and J are TRBV15 and TRBJ2-7; a possible D gene is TRBD1 (5 bases). This TCR came from a woman between 45 and 60 years old with HIV. The sequencing used unsorted PBMCs, collected 3.7 years after starting antiretroviral therapy. CDR3 region: CATRSDSYEQYF. DNA for the CDR3: TGTGCCACCAGATCAGACAGTTACGAGCAGTACTTC.